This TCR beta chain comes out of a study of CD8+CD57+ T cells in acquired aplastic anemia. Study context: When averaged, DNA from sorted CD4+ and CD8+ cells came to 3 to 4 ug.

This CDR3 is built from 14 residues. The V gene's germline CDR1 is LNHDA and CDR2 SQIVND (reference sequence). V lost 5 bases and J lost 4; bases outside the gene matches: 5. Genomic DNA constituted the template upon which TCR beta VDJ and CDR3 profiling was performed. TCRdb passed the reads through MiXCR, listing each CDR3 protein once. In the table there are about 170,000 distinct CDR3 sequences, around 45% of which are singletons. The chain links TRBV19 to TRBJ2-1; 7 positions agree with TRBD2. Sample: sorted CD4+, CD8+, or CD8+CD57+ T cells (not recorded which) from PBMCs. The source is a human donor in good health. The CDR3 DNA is TGTGCCAGTAGTCTAGCGGAGCTTTACAATGAGCAGTTCTTC. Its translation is CASSLAELYNEQFF. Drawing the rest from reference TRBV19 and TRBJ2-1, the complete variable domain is DGGITQSPKYLFRKEGQNVTLSCEQNLNHDAMYWYRQDPGQGLRLIYYSQIVNDFQKGDIAEGYSVSREKKESFPLTVTSAQKNPTAFYLCASSLAELYNEQFFGPGTRLTVL.